These T cell receptor beta chains were read from a single sample in a study of OX40 agonist ivuxolimab in advanced cancers. Here immunoSEQ multiplex PCR was the method, and the copy in TCRdb shows in-frame clones only, minus some. The repertoire holds under 140,000 clones, with approximately 89% as singletons. The sample here was CD4+ or CD8+ T cells sorted from blood, taken in a trial of the OX40 agonist ivuxolimab. The receptors stem from an adult with an advanced solid tumor such as melanoma, head and neck, liver or kidney cancer. Each CDR3 is given without its conserved first and last residue.

TRBV7-2	TRBJ1-1	ASSFPWAPGQGYTEAF
TRBV18	TRBJ2-7	ASSPPGKVKGHEQY
TRBV2	TRBJ2-3	ASSEQGDTQY
TRBV5-1	TRBJ1-6	ASSPPGTGSESPLH
TRBV19	TRBJ1-2	ASTEGYGYT
TRBV27	TRBJ1-2	ASSLSSGGSYGYT
TRBV5-5	TRBJ1-1	ASSLLDRVVVNTEAF
TRBV5-1	TRBJ1-2	ASSLQGAGYT
TRBV19	TRBJ2-1	ASSSGTSEYNEQF
TRBV7-2	TRBJ1-2	ASSHLRRDNYGYT
TRBV9	TRBJ1-6	ASSPSAGLNSPLH
TRBV10-3	TRBJ1-2	AISDVYETGGYT
TRBV30	TRBJ1-2	AWSPRGRPYGYT
TRBV27	TRBJ1-2	ASSPVRDSVLPNYGYT
TRBV28	TRBJ1-1	ASSLGTGSTEAF
TRBV18	TRBJ2-1	ASSPRGYDEQF
TRBV6-6	TRBJ1-2	ASSDTGEDDGYT
TRBV14	TRBJ1-2	ASSQDMGGGYT
TRBV4-2	TRBJ2-3	ASSPTSGSMDTQY
TRBV10-3	TRBJ2-5	ATAGVGGPQETQY
TRBV7-8	TRBJ2-2	ASSFAGAENTGELF
TRBV10-2	TRBJ2-7	ASSSGQASYYEQY
TRBV4-2	TRBJ2-3	ASTSGRTDTQY
TRBV2	TRBJ1-2	ASIAGGGNYGYT
TRBV28	TRBJ2-7	ASSIPGLANEQY
TRBV4-2	TRBJ1-6	ASSQNIGTRTYNSPLH
TRBV7-9	TRBJ1-5	ASSLGGTHQPQH
TRBV27	TRBJ2-2	ASGRFRDSGELF
TRBV7-9	TRBJ1-5	ASSLVGDQPQH
TRBV28	TRBJ2-2	ASSAFEAGGTGELF
TRBV16	TRBJ2-1	ASSQEFVQGNEQF
TRBV7-9	TRBJ1-1	ASSLRAAEAF
TRBV5-1	TRBJ2-2	ASSPIAGSTGELF
TRBV9	TRBJ2-2	ASSVAGQTGELF
TRBV5-4	TRBJ1-1	ASSDRDRDTEAF
TRBV4-2	TRBJ2-7	ASSQDGFSYEQY
TRBV7-3	TRBJ1-5	ASSFTGGSQPQH
TRBV18	TRBJ2-1	ASSPQNGGTGINEQF
TRBV7-2	TRBJ1-3	ASSHIGQNRNTIY
TRBV10-1	TRBJ1-5	ASSGRGHSNQPQH
TRBV4-2	TRBJ2-1	ASSQPGQDPYNEQF
TRBV4-2	TRBJ1-1	ASSQDLPGAVNTEAF